This is a list of T cell receptor beta chains from one sample in a study of cytomegalovirus exposure and HLA in healthy donors. The table came from immunoSEQ multiplex PCR; TCRdb's copy has only in-frame clones and leaves some out. The sample records approximately 190,000 clones, 80% being singletons. Sequenced material: PBMCs. The origin of the receptors is a man aged 35 to 55 in good health and CMV-seropositive. CDR3s include the opening cysteine and the closing phenylalanine or tryptophan. Fields, in order: V gene, J gene, D gene, clone size, CDR3 DNA, CDR3 protein. The D gene is left open where the match is weak. Only some rows state a clone size, as once, few, many or a class for expanded clones.

v_call: TRBV7-9
j_call: TRBJ2-7
d_call: TRBD1
clone_size: -
cdr3_nt: TGTGCCAGCAGCTTAGAGGACAGGGACTACGAGCAGTACTTC
cdr3_aa: CASSLEDRDYEQYF

v_call: TRBV5-8
j_call: TRBJ1-5
d_call: TRBD1
clone_size: once
cdr3_nt: TGTGCCAGCAGCTTGGCCCGGGACAGGGCTTGGAGGCCCCAGCATTTT
cdr3_aa: CASSLARDRAWRPQHF

v_call: TRBV7-9
j_call: TRBJ1-2
d_call: TRBD1
clone_size: -
cdr3_nt: TGTGCCAGCAGAAGGGACAGGGTTGGCTACACCTTC
cdr3_aa: CASRRDRVGYTF

v_call: TRBV6-5
j_call: TRBJ2-3
d_call: TRBD1
clone_size: -
cdr3_nt: TGTGCCAGCAGTTACGGAGTACAGGGGACCCAGGGTACGCAGTATTTT
cdr3_aa: CASSYGVQGTQGTQYF

v_call: TRBV9
j_call: TRBJ1-1
d_call: -
clone_size: few
cdr3_nt: TGTGCCAGCAGCGTAGAGGGACAGAACACTGAAGCTTTCTTT
cdr3_aa: CASSVEGQNTEAFF

v_call: TRBV4-1
j_call: TRBJ2-7
d_call: -
clone_size: -
cdr3_nt: TGCGCCAGCAGCCAAGACAAACAGGGTCACGAGCAGTACTTC
cdr3_aa: CASSQDKQGHEQYF

v_call: TRBV6-1
j_call: TRBJ1-2
d_call: TRBD1
clone_size: -
cdr3_nt: TGTGCCAGCAGTCAATGGACAGGCCAGGACTATGGCTACACCTTC
cdr3_aa: CASSQWTGQDYGYTF

v_call: TRBV2
j_call: TRBJ1-4
d_call: -
clone_size: -
cdr3_nt: TGTGCCAGCGGGCTGACGAGGGATGGGGAAAAACTGTTTTTT
cdr3_aa: CASGLTRDGEKLFF

v_call: TRBV4-3
j_call: TRBJ2-3
d_call: TRBD2
clone_size: -
cdr3_nt: TGCGCCAGCAGCCAAGATCGCGGGGGGGCCCTTGAAGATACGCAGTATTTT
cdr3_aa: CASSQDRGGALEDTQYF

v_call: TRBV21-1
j_call: TRBJ2-3
d_call: -
clone_size: -
cdr3_nt: TGTGCCAGCAGCAAAGCGACGACAGACACAGATACGCAGTATTTT
cdr3_aa: CASSKATTDTDTQYF

v_call: TRBV6-4
j_call: TRBJ2-5
d_call: -
clone_size: -
cdr3_nt: TGTGCCAGCATCCCGAGGTCAAAGGGAGGCGAGACCCAGTACTTC
cdr3_aa: CASIPRSKGGETQYF

v_call: TRBV29-1
j_call: TRBJ2-7
d_call: -
clone_size: once
cdr3_nt: TGCAGCGTTGTTATCGTCGACGAGCAGTACTTC
cdr3_aa: CSVVIVDEQYF

v_call: TRBV19
j_call: TRBJ1-5
d_call: -
clone_size: -
cdr3_nt: TGTGCCAGTAGTATAGATATGGGTGGGCTAAATCAGCCCCAGCATTTT
cdr3_aa: CASSIDMGGLNQPQHF

v_call: TRBV6-4
j_call: TRBJ2-1
d_call: -
clone_size: -
cdr3_nt: TGTGCCAGCAGTGACTCGGGCCATACCTACAATGAGCAGTTCTTC
cdr3_aa: CASSDSGHTYNEQFF

v_call: TRBV28
j_call: TRBJ2-5
d_call: -
clone_size: few
cdr3_nt: TGTGCCAGCAGATCCGGGGATACCCAGTACTTC
cdr3_aa: CASRSGDTQYF

v_call: TRBV27
j_call: TRBJ2-7
d_call: -
clone_size: -
cdr3_nt: TGTGCCAGCAGTTTACGTAGGGGCCACGAGCAGTACTTC
cdr3_aa: CASSLRRGHEQYF

v_call: TRBV6-6
j_call: TRBJ2-2
d_call: -
clone_size: medium-sized
cdr3_nt: TGTGCCAGCGGGGCGGCCGGGGAGCTGTTTTTT
cdr3_aa: CASGAAGELFF

v_call: TRBV7-3
j_call: TRBJ1-2
d_call: -
clone_size: -
cdr3_nt: TGTGCCAGCAGCTTAAGGGCAGGGGAGGGCTACACCTTC
cdr3_aa: CASSLRAGEGYTF

v_call: TRBV4-1
j_call: TRBJ1-5
d_call: TRBD1
clone_size: few
cdr3_nt: TGCGCCAGCAGCCAAGGACAGGGAGGCAATCAGCCCCAGCATTTT
cdr3_aa: CASSQGQGGNQPQHF

v_call: TRBV30
j_call: TRBJ1-4
d_call: -
clone_size: -
cdr3_nt: TGTGCCTGTTCGCCGGGTGGTAATGAAAAACTGTTTTTT
cdr3_aa: CACSPGGNEKLFF

v_call: TRBV28
j_call: TRBJ1-5
d_call: -
clone_size: -
cdr3_nt: TGTGCCAGCAGTTTAACTCCAGGGTTAGAGCCCCAGCATTTT
cdr3_aa: CASSLTPGLEPQHF

v_call: TRBV11-3
j_call: TRBJ1-3
d_call: -
clone_size: few
cdr3_nt: TGTGCCAGCAGCTTAATCCCGGCGGGTGGAAACACCATATATTTT
cdr3_aa: CASSLIPAGGNTIYF

v_call: TRBV4-3
j_call: TRBJ1-2
d_call: TRBD1
clone_size: -
cdr3_nt: TGCGCCAGCAGCCAAGATCCACAGGGGGGATATGGCTACACCTTC
cdr3_aa: CASSQDPQGGYGYTF

v_call: TRBV6-5
j_call: TRBJ1-3
d_call: TRBD1
clone_size: -
cdr3_nt: TGTGCCAGCAGTTCCCCTCGCACAGGGGGTGGAAACACCATATATTTT
cdr3_aa: CASSSPRTGGGNTIYF

v_call: TRBV11-2
j_call: TRBJ1-1
d_call: -
clone_size: -
cdr3_nt: TGTGCCAGCAGCTTAGAGGGAGGGCCAGCTGAAGCTTTCTTT
cdr3_aa: CASSLEGGPAEAFF

v_call: TRBV6-5
j_call: TRBJ2-1
d_call: TRBD2
clone_size: -
cdr3_nt: TGTGCCAGCAGTCAACTAGCGAACTTTTACAATGAGCAGTTCTTC
cdr3_aa: CASSQLANFYNEQFF

v_call: TRBV5-4
j_call: TRBJ1-1
d_call: -
clone_size: -
cdr3_nt: TGTGCCAGCAGCTACAACACAGGGACTGAAGCTTTCTTT
cdr3_aa: CASSYNTGTEAFF

v_call: TRBV28
j_call: TRBJ1-2
d_call: TRBD1
clone_size: -
cdr3_nt: TGTGCCAGCAGTCCGCGGACAGGTGCGGACACCTTC
cdr3_aa: CASSPRTGADTF

v_call: TRBV27
j_call: TRBJ1-1
d_call: -
clone_size: -
cdr3_nt: TGTGCCAGCAGTAGGGGGTATAGCACTGAAGCTTTCTTT
cdr3_aa: CASSRGYSTEAFF

v_call: TRBV7-9
j_call: TRBJ2-5
d_call: TRBD1
clone_size: -
cdr3_nt: TGTGCCAGCAGCCCCCGGGACAGGGGCGAGACCCAGTACTTC
cdr3_aa: CASSPRDRGETQYF

v_call: TRBV27
j_call: TRBJ2-7
d_call: TRBD1
clone_size: -
cdr3_nt: TGTGCCAGCACAGGACAGGGCCTCTACGAGCAGTACTTC
cdr3_aa: CASTGQGLYEQYF

v_call: TRBV7-9
j_call: TRBJ1-1
d_call: -
clone_size: -
cdr3_nt: TGTTCCAGCAGCTTCGGGGACACTGAAGCTTTCTTT
cdr3_aa: CSSSFGDTEAFF

v_call: TRBV5-1
j_call: TRBJ2-1
d_call: -
clone_size: -
cdr3_nt: TGCGCCAGCAGCTTGGAGGGGTATACCTCCAATGAGCAGTTCTTC
cdr3_aa: CASSLEGYTSNEQFF

v_call: TRBV5-6
j_call: TRBJ2-3
d_call: TRBD2
clone_size: -
cdr3_nt: TGTGCCAGCAGCTTGTTCCCGGGACTAGCGGGGGCAGATACGCAGTATTTT
cdr3_aa: CASSLFPGLAGADTQYF

v_call: TRBV30
j_call: TRBJ2-7
d_call: TRBD1
clone_size: -
cdr3_nt: TGTGCCTGGAGTGTATTACAGGGGGCCTACGAGCAGTACTTC
cdr3_aa: CAWSVLQGAYEQYF

v_call: TRBV19
j_call: TRBJ1-2
d_call: -
clone_size: -
cdr3_nt: TGTGCCAGCACCCAAGGCAGGACAGCTTATGGCTACACCTTC
cdr3_aa: CASTQGRTAYGYTF

v_call: TRBV4-1
j_call: TRBJ2-3
d_call: -
clone_size: once
cdr3_nt: TGCGCCAGCAGCCCTCCAGGCACAGATACGCAGTATTTT
cdr3_aa: CASSPPGTDTQYF

v_call: TRBV11-1
j_call: TRBJ1-6
d_call: -
clone_size: -
cdr3_nt: TGTGCCAGCAGCCTTCGAAGGGGATCACCCCTCCACTTT
cdr3_aa: CASSLRRGSPLHF

v_call: TRBV5-6
j_call: TRBJ2-1
d_call: -
clone_size: -
cdr3_nt: TGTGCCAGCAGCTTCCGAGCGGTTGGGGACAATGAGCAGTTCTTC
cdr3_aa: CASSFRAVGDNEQFF

v_call: TRBV25-1
j_call: TRBJ2-7
d_call: -
clone_size: -
cdr3_nt: TGTGCCAGCAGTGAATTTAAAGGGGAAGAGCAGTACTTC
cdr3_aa: CASSEFKGEEQYF

v_call: TRBV5-8
j_call: TRBJ2-5
d_call: -
clone_size: -
cdr3_nt: TGTGCCAGCAGCTTGGGGGGCACAGGGCCAGAGACCCAGTACTTC
cdr3_aa: CASSLGGTGPETQYF